This T cell receptor (beta chain) is from a study of cytomegalovirus exposure and HLA in healthy donors. It was with 60 Vbeta and 13 Jbeta primers that the PCR ran. The protocol was immunoSEQ multiplex PCR, while the TCRdb copy is restricted to in-frame clones and leaves out a portion. The sample holds approximately 140,000 clones, about four fifths seen once. All the people who gave samples were healthy bone marrow donors. The ends lost 6 bases at V and 5 bases at J; junction bases unmatched: 11. There are 15 residues in the CDR3. Germline-derived CDR1 and CDR2 are SGHRS and YFSETQ. This chain uses TRBV5-1 with TRBJ2-7; 10 bases are shared with TRBD1. The sequence was obtained from a woman in her forties in good health and CMV-seronegative. The material sequenced was PBMCs. DNA for the CDR3: TGCGCCAGCACCCGTGGGGGGACAGGGGACGACGAGCAGTACTTC. The encoded protein is CASTRGGTGDDEQYF.